The 15 T cell receptor beta chains below all came from one sample that was sequenced in a study of T cells in Graves' hyperthyroidism and ophthalmopathy. Amplification yielded TCR beta CDR3 regions, with RNA transcripts as the source. Carried out on the TCR CDR3, a first-round RT-PCR used the HTBI primer set. MiXCR was run by TCRdb on the multiplex PCR reads, yielding one entry per CDR3 protein. This table holds about 160,000 distinct CDR3 sequences, roughly 10% found once. Sequenced sample: blood. These receptors originate from a woman between 18 and 29 years old with Graves' hyperthyroidism that later progressed to Graves' ophthalmopathy.

In regard to this clonotype: This may arise from a read error, as a much more abundant clone is one base away. This chain joins TRBV7-8 and TRBJ2-5; D is uncertain. Germline V gene data show CDR1 as SGHVS and CDR2 as FQNEAQ. The length of the CDR3 is 14 residues. Trimming removed 4 bases at V and 5 bases at J, with 14 bases between. CDR3 nucleotide sequence: TGTGCCAGCAGCTCTACAAGCTTTGGGGAGACCCAGTACTTC. This gives the protein CASSSTSFGETQYF.

This clonotype was seen repeatedly, ten times or more. This rearrangement joins TRBV15 to TRBJ2-7; 10 nucleotides align to TRBD1. The ends lost 3 bases at V and 2 bases at J; junction bases unmatched: 1. Per germline, CDR1 LNHNV and CDR2 YYDKDF (reference sequence). The CDR3 totals 14 residues. CDR3 in amino acids: CATSRTGGTYEQYF. CDR3 nucleotides: TGTGCCACCAGCAGGACAGGGGGCACCTACGAGCAGTACTTC.

The chain combines TRBV12-3 or TRBV12-4 with TRBJ1-2, with D perhaps matching TRBD1 (6 bases). Deletions cut 6 bases from V and 0 bases from J, with 20 bases between. The CDR3 length is 17 residues. The CDR3 spells CASSRTGLGGTNYGYTF. The DNA for the CDR3 is TGTGCCAGCAGCCGAACAGGGCTTGGGGGGACTAACTATGGCTACACCTTC.

This clonotype was seen ten or more times. The rearrangement uses TRBV20-1 and TRBJ2-7; D may correspond to TRBD1 or TRBD2 (5 bases each). The CDR3 length is 15 residues. Germline V gene lookup returns CDR1 DFQATT and CDR2 SNEGSKA (reference sequence). Trimming stripped 5 bases from V and 2 bases from J, with 19 bases between. The CDR3 DNA reads TGCAGTGCTCGGGATGTTGGGGACGCCACCTACGAGCAGTACTTC. It yields the protein CSARDVGDATYEQYF.

A remark on this clonotype: Since a much larger clone is just one base distant, this may be a read error. V is TRBV6-2 or TRBV6-3 and J is TRBJ2-1; D is unresolved. Germline V gene data show CDR1 as MNHEY and CDR2 as SVGEGT. CDR3 length: 16 residues. The CDR3 loop is CTSSDVLAAPYNEQFF. CDR3 nucleotide sequence: TGTACCAGCAGTGACGTGTTGGCCGCGCCCTACAATGAGCAGTTCTTC.

Many counts were recorded for this clonotype. V usage is TRBV9 and J usage is TRBJ1-1; D is uncertain. V lost 2 bases to trimming and J lost 0 bases, with 11 bases between them. The CDR3 has 15 amino acids. CDR1 and CDR2 from the germline V gene are SGDLS and YYNGEE. CDR3 region: CASSVVRPVNTEAFF. CDR3 sequence (DNA): TGTGCCAGCAGCGTTGTACGGCCTGTGAACACTGAAGCTTTCTTT.

The sample holds many counts of this clonotype. The rearrangement links TRBV24-1 to TRBJ2-1; D perhaps matches TRBD2 (5 bases). V dropped 2 bases and J dropped 5 bases, with 12 bases sitting between them. The CDR3 runs 15 residues. Germline V gene sequence: CDR1 KGHDR, CDR2 SFDVKD. The CDR3 sequence is CATSDSALANNEQFF. CDR3 sequence (DNA): TGTGCCACCAGTGATTCGGCCCTAGCCAACAATGAGCAGTTCTTC.

Ten or more counts support this clonotype. This chain links TRBV20-1 with TRBJ2-3; D not certain. The germline CDR1 and CDR2 sequences are DFQATT and SNEGSKA (reference sequence). Trimming shortened V by 4 bases and J by 6 bases, and 11 bases separated the two germline ends. The CDR3 length is 12 residues. CDR3 residues: CSATKGGDTQYF. The CDR3 nucleotides read TGCAGTGCTACGAAGGGCGGCGATACGCAGTATTTT.

Remarks on this clonotype: This may come from a read error, since a much larger clone is one base off. In nucleotides, the CDR3 is TGTGCCAGCAACCGAGGACAGTCATTCAATGAAAAACTGTTTTTT. It translates to CASNRGQSFNEKLFF. The chain has TRBV7-9 and TRBJ1-4; D perhaps matches TRBD1 (6 bases). Trimming pared 7 bases from V and 5 bases from J, leaving 17 bases between. CDR1 and CDR2 (germline): SEHNR, FQNEAQ (reference sequence). This CDR3 comprises 15 residues.

About this clonotype itself: A much larger clone lies one base from this, so it may be a read error. The V call is TRBV20-1, the J call TRBJ2-3; perhaps D is TRBD1 or TRBD2 (6 bases each). The CDR3 spans 15 residues. Trimming shortened V by 6 bases and J by 5 bases, and 21 bases separated the two germline ends. Germline CDR1 reads DFQATT; CDR2 reads SNEGSKA (reference sequence). CDR3 residues: CSATPGEPRGDTQYF. The DNA for the CDR3 is TGCAGTGCCACACCGGGGGAGCCCAGGGGAGATACGCAGTATTTT.

The chain carries TRBV20-1 and TRBJ1-1; 8 bases align to TRBD1. The CDR3 has 15 amino acids. Germline V gives CDR1 DFQATT, CDR2 SNEGSKA (reference sequence). J was trimmed by 2 bases and V by 7 bases; bases with no gene match: 12. CDR3 sequence reads: CSVFDRGGLNTEAFF. For the CDR3, the DNA is TGCAGTGTGTTCGACAGGGGCGGACTTAACACTGAAGCTTTCTTT.

This clonotype was detected ten times or more. This chain connects TRBV9 to TRBJ2-5; 10 bases fit TRBD2. Germline trimming cut 4 bases from V and 5 bases from J; bases unmatched to any gene: 5. Germline CDR1 SGDLS, CDR2 YYNGEE. The CDR3 totals 14 residues. Written as DNA, the CDR3 is TGTGCCAGCAGCCAAGCGGGAGGGCCGGAGACCCAGTACTTC. Translating it yields CASSQAGGPETQYF. Full variable domain (missing parts from reference TRBV9 and TRBJ2-5): DSGVTQTPKHLITATGQRVTLRCSPRSGDLSVYWYQQSLDQGLQFLIQYYNGEERAKGNILERFSAQQFPDLHSELNLSSLELGDSALYFCASSQAGGPETQYFGPGTRLLVL.

This clonotype was observed at least ten times. V is TRBV28 and J is TRBJ2-7; 11 positions agree with TRBD1. The CDR3 spans 15 residues. The ends lost 1 base at V and 5 bases at J; junction bases unmatched: 4. Germline values: CDR1 MDHEN, CDR2 SYDVKM. Here the CDR3 DNA reads TGTGCCAGCAGTTTATCCGGGACAGGGGGTAACGAGCAGTACTTC. It is translated as CASSLSGTGGNEQYF.

This clonotype was detected ten times or more. This chain uses TRBV19 with TRBJ1-2; D unresolved. V dropped 3 bases and J dropped 9 bases, with 14 bases sitting between them. The CDR3 has 13 amino acids. Germline V gene lookup returns CDR1 LNHDA and CDR2 SQIVND (reference sequence). The CDR3 loop is CASSIARFSSYTF. In nucleotides, the CDR3 is TGTGCCAGTAGTATTGCCAGATTTTCTAGCTACACCTTC.

This clonotype was recorded many times. V is TRBV29-1 and J is TRBJ2-2; D is possibly TRBD2 (5 bases). Germline CDR1 reads SQVTM; CDR2 reads ANQGSEA. The CDR3 loop spans 12 amino acids. Deletions cut 7 bases from V and 3 bases from J, with 9 bases between. CDR3 coding DNA: TGCAGCGGGCTGAGGGACACCGGGGAGCTGTTTTTT. Translation gives CSGLRDTGELFF.